These T cell receptor beta chains were read from a single sample in a study of cytomegalovirus exposure and HLA in healthy donors. Only in-frame clones appear in the TCRdb table, and some are missing; sequencing was by immunoSEQ multiplex PCR. In the table there are 150,000 to 200,000 clones, about 80% of which are singletons. Sequenced: PBMCs. The origin of the receptors is a woman aged 25 to 39 in good health and CMV-seropositive. CDR3s include the opening cysteine and the closing phenylalanine or tryptophan. The order of the fields is clone size, J gene, CDR3 length, V gene, D gene, CDR3 DNA, CDR3 protein. The D gene is left open where the match is weak. Expanded clones are given a class, and other clones once, few, many or no size at all.

>-|TRBJ2-1|16|TRBV5-1|-
TGCGCCAGCAGCTTCGACGGAGTGAGCTCCTACAATGAGCAGTTCTTC
CASSFDGVSSYNEQFF
>few|TRBJ2-7|15|TRBV13|TRBD2
TGTGCCAGCAGCTCCAACCTAGCGGGATTGGGCGAGCAGTACTTC
CASSSNLAGLGEQYF
>-|TRBJ2-2|15|TRBV28|-
TGTGCCAGCAGTTTATCGGCGCGGGACACCGGGGAGCTGTTTTTT
CASSLSARDTGELFF
>-|TRBJ2-5|14|TRBV7-6|-
TGTGCCAGCAGCGCCTCTCGGGGCCAAGAGACCCAGTACTTC
CASSASRGQETQYF
>-|TRBJ2-7|13|TRBV30|-
TGTGCCTGGAGTGTACCCCTGGTTGTAGTGCAGTACTTC
CAWSVPLVVVQYF
>-|TRBJ1-5|14|TRBV2|TRBD1
TGTGCCAGCAGCACAACGGGACAGGTGCAGCCCCAGCATTTT
CASSTTGQVQPQHF
>-|TRBJ2-6|16|TRBV28|TRBD1
TGTGCCAGCCTGAACGGACAGGGGACTGGGGCCAACGTCCTGACTTTC
CASLNGQGTGANVLTF
>-|TRBJ1-2|13|TRBV10-3|-
TGTGCCATCGGGGGGGGGTTCAACGATGGCTACACCTTC
CAIGGGFNDGYTF
>-|TRBJ1-1|14|TRBV30|TRBD1
TGTGCCTGGACTCGGACAGGGGGAAACACTGAAGCTTTCTTT
CAWTRTGGNTEAFF
>-|TRBJ2-1|14|TRBV30|-
TGTGCCGGGGCGGGACTCTCGGGATACAATGAGCAGTTCTTC
CAGAGLSGYNEQFF
>once|TRBJ1-1|14|TRBV2|-
TGTGCCAGCAGTGTACACAGCTCAAACACTGAAGCTTTCTTT
CASSVHSSNTEAFF
>-|TRBJ2-1|16|TRBV28|TRBD1
TGTGCCAGGAGCCCCCGAGACAGGGCAGACTACAATGAGCAGTTCTTC
CARSPRDRADYNEQFF
>-|TRBJ1-2|15|TRBV5-5|-
TGTGCCAGCAGCTTGTATGACGGCCCAGGGTATGGCTACACCTTC
CASSLYDGPGYGYTF
>-|TRBJ2-1|13|TRBV30|TRBD2
TGTGCCTCGAGGCGGGAGGGTTACAATGAGCAGTTCTTC
CASRREGYNEQFF
>-|TRBJ2-7|13|TRBV18|-
TGTGCCAGCTCAACGGCCGGGAACTACGAGCAGTACTTC
CASSTAGNYEQYF
>-|TRBJ2-7|14|TRBV7-2|-
TGTGCCAGCAGCTTACCCTATACTAGCTACGAGCAGTACTTC
CASSLPYTSYEQYF
>-|TRBJ2-7|13|TRBV5-1|-
TGCGCCAGCAGCTTCGTCCAGGGAAACGAGCAGTACTTC
CASSFVQGNEQYF
>-|TRBJ2-5|15|TRBV5-1|TRBD1
TGCGCCAGCGGGGGGACAGGGAAACTCCAAGAGACCCAGTACTTC
CASGGTGKLQETQYF
>-|TRBJ2-1|13|TRBV10-2|-
TGCGCCAGCAGTGAGCGGGCCTACAATGAGCAGTTCTTC
CASSERAYNEQFF
>-|TRBJ1-1|13|TRBV4-1|-
TGCGCCAGCAGCGGAGGGGCGAACACTGAAGCTTTCTTT
CASSGGANTEAFF
>-|TRBJ1-2|13|TRBV7-9|-
TGTGCCAGCAGCTTAGGGCAGGGAGGAGGCTACACCTTC
CASSLGQGGGYTF
>-|TRBJ1-2|14|TRBV5-1|-
TGCGCCAGCAGCTTGTCGGAGGGGAACTATGGCTACACCTTC
CASSLSEGNYGYTF
>-|TRBJ1-2|16|TRBV5-4|TRBD1
TGTGCCAGCAGCTTGGGTGACAGGGAGACTAACTATGGCTACACCTTC
CASSLGDRETNYGYTF
>-|TRBJ2-2|14|TRBV10-2|-
TGCGCCAGCAGTCTAGATCGTATTGCCGGGGAGCTGTTTTTT
CASSLDRIAGELFF
>-|TRBJ2-6|13|TRBV28|-
TGTGCCAGCAGTTTACTGGGGGCCAACGTCCTGACTTTC
CASSLLGANVLTF
>few|TRBJ2-7|15|TRBV4-2|-
TGTGCCAGCAGCCAAGATCAAGGAGGGCACTACGAGCAGTACTTC
CASSQDQGGHYEQYF
>-|TRBJ2-5|16|TRBV15|-
TGTGCCACCAGCGGGACTGGCGGGGGCCGGGGAGAGACCCAGTACTTC
CATSGTGGGRGETQYF
>once|TRBJ2-7|15|TRBV28|TRBD2
TGTGCCAGCAAGGAGGCGGGAGGGCTCACCTACGAGCAGTACTTC
CASKEAGGLTYEQYF